Each of the 30 T cell receptor beta chains below was sequenced from the same sample in a study of blood T cell repertoires in COVID-19. Libraries were prepared by immunoSEQ multiplex PCR; TCRdb keeps only in-frame clonotypes and omits some of them. The sample has 180,000 or so clones, just under 80% seen once; the top ten hold 2.5% to 3.5%. The source material was peripheral blood. Receptor source: an elderly woman with active or convalescent COVID-19.

The V and J genes are TRBV7-2 and TRBJ2-7; 10 nucleotides match TRBD2. Germline V lookup: CDR1 SGHTA, CDR2 FQGNSA. The CDR3 covers 14 residues. Trimming took 6 bases from V and 0 from J; bases not matched to a gene: 2. For the CDR3, the DNA is TGTGCCAGCAGTAGCGGGGGGTTCTCCTACGAGCAGTACTTC. This gives the protein CASSSGGFSYEQYF.

This chain connects TRBV4-1 to TRBJ1-4; perhaps TRBD1 as D (5 bases). V lost 1 base and J 4 bases, leaving 16 bases between the germline ends. The germline V gene has CDR1 MGHRA and CDR2 YSYEKL. The CDR3 covers 17 residues. In nucleotides, the CDR3 is TGCGCCAGCAGCCAAGGTTGGCCGGGACTTCGTAATGAAAAACTGTTTTTT. The encoded protein is CASSQGWPGLRNEKLFF.

The chain joins TRBV14 to TRBJ1-2; the D is unclear. Germline V gives CDR1 SGHDN, CDR2 FVKESK. There are 14 residues in the CDR3. The V end lost 4 bases, the J end lost 8 bases, and 17 bases lay between the germline ends. The DNA of the CDR3 is TGTGCCAGCAGCCCCACTTTTAGTGGTGTCGGCTACACCTTC. Protein product: CASSPTFSGVGYTF.

This clone was observed a handful of times. The J gene is TRBJ1-1, the V gene TRBV7-2; D ambiguous. With 5 bases removed from V and 10 bases from J, the gap between germline ends came to 14 bases. The germline V gene encodes CDR1 SGHTA and CDR2 FQGNSA. This CDR3 has 12 residues. The CDR3 nucleotides are TGTGCCAGCAGCCAGGCGGGGTCCCTAGCTTTCTTT. Its protein product is CASSQAGSLAFF.

This chain connects TRBV3-1 (or the pseudogene TRBV3-2) to TRBJ1-4; D remains ambiguous. Germline CDR1 and CDR2: LGHDT and YNNKEL (reference sequence). V lost 7 bases and J lost 3, with 9 bases in between. This CDR3 is 13 amino acids long. In nucleotides, the CDR3 is TGTGCCAGCAAGAGGGCTCCTAATGAAAAACTGTTTTTT. Amino acid sequence: CASKRAPNEKLFF.

The V call is TRBV29-1, the J call TRBJ2-1; 10 bases are a match to TRBD2. The germline gives CDR1 SQVTM, CDR2 ANQGSEA. This CDR3 comprises 15 residues. V gave up 8 bases and J gave up 3 bases; unmatched junction bases: 10. The CDR3 sequence is CSSRTSGGGYNEQFF. CDR3 in DNA: TGCAGCTCCAGAACGAGCGGGGGGGGCTACAATGAGCAGTTCTTC.

The chain couples TRBV6-5 to TRBJ2-7, with D perhaps matching TRBD2 (6 bases). With 5 bases removed from V and 6 bases from J, the gap between germline ends came to 14 bases. The length of the CDR3 is 13 residues. Germline CDR1 MNHEY, CDR2 SVGAGI. CDR3 region: CASSKTGESEQYF. DNA of the CDR3: TGTGCCAGCAGTAAAACGGGGGAAAGCGAGCAGTACTTC.

V is TRBV28 and J is TRBJ1-4, with 8 bases that match TRBD1. The germline CDR1 and CDR2 sequences are MDHEN and SYDVKM. The trim removed 5 bases at V and 3 bases at J, leaving 5 bases unmatched. There are 15 residues in the CDR3. The CDR3 DNA is TGTGCCAGCAGTCCACAGGGGGGCGCTAATGAAAAACTGTTTTTT. This translates into CASSPQGGANEKLFF.

The chain uses TRBV27 and TRBJ1-6; 7 bases align to TRBD1. The CDR3 has 16 residues. With V trimmed by 6 bases and J by 7 bases, 12 bases remained unmatched. CDR1 is MNHEY and CDR2 is SMNVEV in the germline V gene (reference sequence). The CDR3 loop reads CASSSRGTEKNSPLHF. For the CDR3, the DNA is TGTGCCAGCAGCAGCCGTGGGACAGAAAAGAATTCACCCCTCCACTTT.

The chain recombines TRBV15 with TRBJ1-2; D is unclear. CDR1 and CDR2 from the germline V gene are LNHNV and YYDKDF (reference sequence). The CDR3 is made up of 14 amino acids. The V end lost 5 bases, the J end lost 1 base, and 11 bases lay between the germline ends. The CDR3: CATSPEEINYGYTF. The CDR3 bases are TGTGCCACCAGCCCCGAGGAGATTAACTATGGCTACACCTTC.

The rearrangement joins TRBV18 to TRBJ2-1; 7 bases map to TRBD2. The CDR3 extends over 15 amino acids. The V segment lost 2 bases and the J segment 4 bases; nucleotides outside the gene matches: 5. Germline V gene sequence: CDR1 KGHSH, CDR2 LQKENI. The CDR3 reads CASSPTPSGYNEQFF. CDR3 nucleotides: TGTGCCAGCTCACCAACTCCTAGCGGTTACAATGAGCAGTTCTTC.

The J gene is TRBJ2-5, the V gene TRBV5-1, with TRBD2 matching over 8 bases. V dropped 0 bases and J dropped 2; count of bases not matched to a gene: 6. The CDR3 contains 16 residues. The germline V gene encodes CDR1 SGHRS and CDR2 YFSETQ. The CDR3 DNA is TGCGCCAGCAGCTTGGCGGGGGGGACGATTCAAGAGACCCAGTACTTC. As protein: CASSLAGGTIQETQYF.

V usage is TRBV6-5 and J usage is TRBJ2-7; TRBD1 is a possible D gene (5 bases). Germline assignment: CDR1 MNHEY and CDR2 SVGAGI. The CDR3 loop spans 13 amino acids. With 6 bases removed from V and 3 bases from J, the gap between germline ends came to 12 bases. CDR3 sequence reads: CASSHDSLYEQYF. CDR3 coding DNA: TGTGCCAGCAGCCACGACAGTCTCTACGAGCAGTACTTC.

The rearrangement links TRBV12-3 or TRBV12-4 to TRBJ1-1; a possible D gene is TRBD1 (6 bases). This CDR3 has 13 amino acids. V lost 5 bases to trimming and J lost 5 bases, with 12 bases between them. The CDR3 bases are TGTGCCAGCAGTCCGGGACACTCAACTGAAGCTTTCTTT. Protein sequence: CASSPGHSTEAFF.

The gene calls are TRBV10-2 and TRBJ1-4, with 11 bases matching TRBD1. The V gene's germline CDR1 is WSHSY and CDR2 SAAADI. This CDR3 region has 17 residues. V was clipped by 3 bases and J by 8 bases; unmatched bases: 11. DNA for the CDR3: TGCGCCAGCAGTGAAACGGACAGGGGGCGCTTTCGCGAAAAACTGTTTTTT. This translates into CASSETDRGRFREKLFF.

The chain links TRBV10-3 to TRBJ1-5; D gene uncertain. This CDR3 comprises 13 residues. CDR1 ENHRY and CDR2 SYGVKD come from the germline V gene. Trimming pared 3 bases from V and 3 bases from J, leaving 6 bases between. The CDR3 DNA reads as TGTGCCATCAGTGAAGCCCCCAATCAGCCCCAGCATTTT. This encodes CAISEAPNQPQHF.

This clone was detected a few times. The genes are TRBV5-1 and TRBJ1-6; 8 bases align to TRBD1. Germline CDR1 SGHRS, CDR2 YFSETQ. The CDR3 has 15 residues. V lost 4 bases, J lost 3 bases, and 3 bases stayed unmatched. CDR3 DNA: TGCGCCAGCAGCCTAGGACAGGGCTATAATTCACCCCTCCACTTT. Its protein product is CASSLGQGYNSPLHF.

The chain carries TRBV7-2 and TRBJ2-7; 9 bases fit TRBD2. The CDR3 is 15 amino acids. The germline V gene has CDR1 SGHTA and CDR2 FQGNSA. J was trimmed by 3 bases and V by 5 bases; bases with no gene match: 8. The CDR3 nucleotides read TGTGCCAGCAGCCCTACTAGCGGGTCAAGCTACGAGCAGTACTTC. It encodes CASSPTSGSSYEQYF.

The V call is TRBV4-1, the J call TRBJ1-2, with 7 bases identical to TRBD1. CDR3 length: 13 amino acids. V was clipped by 5 bases and J by 6 bases; unmatched bases: 6. Per germline, CDR1 MGHRA and CDR2 YSYEKL. The CDR3 DNA reads TGCGCCAGCAGCGGGTGGGACAGAAATGGCTACACCTTC. Its protein is CASSGWDRNGYTF.

This chain connects TRBV12-3 or TRBV12-4 to TRBJ1-2, with D maybe TRBD1 (5 bases). Trimming took off 2 bases at V and 8 bases at J, with 12 bases between the two ends. The CDR3 loop spans 13 amino acids. CDR3 region: CASSLLQVEGYTF. As DNA, the CDR3 is TGTGCCAGCAGTTTACTACAGGTGGAAGGCTACACCTTC.

The V gene is TRBV7-9, the J gene TRBJ2-5; D gene unclear. The V end was cut by 2 bases, the J end by 5 bases, with 18 bases between. This CDR3 contains 16 residues. The germline V gene has CDR1 SEHNR and CDR2 FQNEAQ (reference sequence). In DNA form, the CDR3 reads TGTGCCAGCAGCTTATATAGATACCGGGTCGGGGAGACCCAGTACTTC. Encoded protein: CASSLYRYRVGETQYF.

The chain couples TRBV5-4 to TRBJ2-4; D may be TRBD2 (6 bases). Trimming shortened V by 3 bases and J by 15 bases, and 16 bases separated the two germline ends. The germline gives CDR1 SGHNT, CDR2 YYREEE (reference sequence). This CDR3 region has 12 residues. CDR3 region: CASSSGGNGAYF. For the CDR3, the DNA is TGTGCCAGCAGCTCAGGAGGGAATGGGGCGTACTTC.

The chain links TRBV7-9 to TRBJ2-1; the D is unclear. The CDR3 has 13 amino acids. Germline lookup yields CDR1 SEHNR and CDR2 FQNEAQ (reference sequence). Trimming took 2 bases from V and 6 from J, leaving 8 bases between them. As DNA, the CDR3 is TGTGCCAGCAGCTTAAGCTCTCCCAATGAGCAGTTCTTC. Its translation: CASSLSSPNEQFF. Combining the CDR3 with reference TRBV7-9 and TRBJ2-1 gives the whole variable domain DTGVSQNPRHKITKRGQNVTFRCDPISEHNRLYWYRQTLGQGPEFLTYFQNEAQLEKSRLLSDRFSAERPKGSFSTLEIQRTEQGDSAMYLCASSLSSPNEQFFGPGTRLTVL.

The rearrangement joins TRBV5-6 to TRBJ2-5; 9 bases agree with TRBD1. V lost 2 bases to trimming and J lost 4 bases; unmatched junction nucleotides: 3. This CDR3 has 14 amino acids. From germline, CDR1 is SGHDT and CDR2 YYEEEE. The CDR3 here is CASSFPTGGETQYF. The CDR3 DNA reads TGTGCCAGCAGCTTTCCGACAGGGGGAGAGACCCAGTACTTC.

This clone was observed a handful of times. The V and J genes are TRBV7-9 and TRBJ2-1, with TRBD2 as a possible D gene (5 bases). Germline values: CDR1 SEHNR, CDR2 FQNEAQ (reference sequence). There are 14 residues in the CDR3. V was clipped by 1 base and J by 8 bases, with 12 bases between them. The CDR3 loop is CASSLGGERHEQFF. Here the CDR3 DNA reads TGTGCCAGCAGCTTAGGGGGTGAGCGGCATGAGCAGTTCTTC.

The chain couples TRBV28 to TRBJ1-1, with 9 bases identical to TRBD1. This CDR3 has 17 amino acids. The trim removed 1 base at V and 4 bases at J, leaving 10 bases unmatched. Germline loops: CDR1 MDHEN, CDR2 SYDVKM. CDR3 nucleotide sequence: TGTGCCAGCAGTTTATCCCCTACACACAGGGGGCTCACTGAAGCTTTCTTT. It encodes CASSLSPTHRGLTEAFF.

J is TRBJ1-1 and V is TRBV7-9; D possibly corresponds to TRBD1 (6 bases). The V end was cut by 5 bases, the J end by 0 bases, with 22 bases between. Germline CDR1 SEHNR, CDR2 FQNEAQ (reference sequence). This CDR3 has 18 residues. CDR3 amino acids: CASSPVGGYGMVNTEAFF. The DNA of the CDR3 is TGTGCCAGCAGCCCAGTAGGGGGATATGGGATGGTGAACACTGAAGCTTTCTTT.

The chain carries TRBV7-2 and TRBJ2-5; D gene ambiguous. The V end was cut by 1 base, the J end by 0 bases, with 6 bases between. Germline CDR1 reads SGHTA; CDR2 reads FQGNSA. The CDR3 covers 14 residues. The CDR3 here is CASSLDANQETQYF. The DNA for the CDR3 is TGTGCCAGCAGCTTAGATGCTAACCAAGAGACCCAGTACTTC.

The chain is built from TRBV2 and TRBJ1-4; no reliable D call. CDR3 size: 12 residues. Germline V lookup: CDR1 SNHLY, CDR2 FYNNEI. The ends were cut back, 3 bases at V and 5 bases at J, with 4 bases in the middle. CDR3 sequence (DNA): TGTGCCAGCAGTGACCCAAATGAAAAACTGTTTTTT. Translating it yields CASSDPNEKLFF.

The V gene is TRBV10-3, the J gene TRBJ2-3; 7 bases map to TRBD2. CDR3 length: 15 amino acids. Trimming at V came to 6 bases and at J to 5 bases, leaving 11 bases not matched to a gene. Germline V lookup: CDR1 ENHRY, CDR2 SYGVKD. CDR3 DNA sequence: TGTGCCATCAGCTCGCACCGCGGGGGAGGAGATACGCAGTATTTT. It encodes CAISSHRGGGDTQYF.